The 31 T cell receptor beta chains reported below all come from one sample, sequenced in a study of shared clonotypes between healthy human individuals. This table comes from immunoSEQ multiplex PCR, and its TCRdb copy is limited to in-frame clones, with some not included. The sample carries under 550,000 clones, 90% to 97% recorded once. Material for sequencing was naive CD4+ T cells sorted from blood. The subset is: CD45RA+ positively selected. These receptors originate from a woman aged 25 to 45 in good health.

About this clone: The same CDR3 can be traced to other DNA sequences in this sample. The chain uses TRBV18 and TRBJ2-3, with D unclear. V was trimmed by 2 bases and J by 3 bases, leaving 0 bases between them. The CDR3 is made up of 11 amino acids. Germline lookup yields CDR1 KGHSH and CDR2 LQKENI. This CDR3 reads CASSPTDTQYF. The CDR3 coding sequence is TGTGCCAGCTCACCAACAGATACGCAGTATTTT.

The chain employs TRBV7-9 and TRBJ1-1; D is unclear. V lost 6 bases and J 1 base, leaving 18 bases between the germline ends. This CDR3 is 16 amino acids long. The germline V gene has CDR1 SEHNR and CDR2 FQNEAQ (reference sequence). The CDR3 DNA reads TGTGCCAGCAGGGGGTTGGCAGATTGGACGAACACTGAAGCTTTCTTT. Translating gives CASRGLADWTNTEAFF.

The V gene is TRBV14, the J gene TRBJ2-7; 11 bases are a match to TRBD2. V lost 3 bases, J lost 5 bases, and 3 bases stayed unmatched. Per germline, CDR1 SGHDN and CDR2 FVKESK. The CDR3 has 14 residues. The CDR3 reads CASSQGLAVNEQYF. DNA of the CDR3: TGTGCCAGCAGCCAGGGACTAGCGGTAAACGAGCAGTACTTC.

J is TRBJ2-5 and V is TRBV7-9; unclear D gene. Germline V gene sequence: CDR1 SEHNR, CDR2 FQNEAQ (reference sequence). The CDR3 consists of 10 residues. V gave up 8 bases and J gave up 5 bases, with 6 bases separating them. The CDR3: CASRTETQYF. In nucleotides, the CDR3 is TGTGCCAGCCGAACGGAGACCCAGTACTTC.

This clone was observed a single time. At the DNA level, this CDR3 is encoded by other sequences in the same sample as well. In nucleotides, the CDR3 is TGTGCCAGCAGTTTAGGCGGCAGGGGTTACGGCTACACCTTC. Amino acid sequence: CASSLGGRGYGYTF. The chain carries TRBV28 and TRBJ1-2; D possibly corresponds to TRBD1 (6 bases). The CDR3 totals 14 residues. In germline, CDR1 is MDHEN, CDR2 SYDVKM. V was cut by 2 bases and J by 8 bases, with 15 bases left in between.

V is TRBV5-6 and J is TRBJ1-1; possible D gene TRBD1, 6 bases. The length of the CDR3 is 14 residues. CDR1 is SGHDT, CDR2 YYEEEE, per germline. Trimming removed 2 bases from V and 1 base from J, with 9 bases in between. DNA of the CDR3: TGTGCCAGCAGCTTTACAGGGTCGAACACTGAAGCTTTCTTT. Encoded protein: CASSFTGSNTEAFF.

The chain carries TRBV5-4 and TRBJ2-1, with 7 nucleotides matching TRBD2. Germline CDR1 reads SGHNT; CDR2 reads YYREEE (reference sequence). The CDR3 extends over 14 amino acids. Unmatched junction bases numbered 8, after V lost 4 bases and J lost 7 bases. The CDR3 loop reads CASSVREAGNEQFF. The CDR3 DNA is TGTGCCAGCAGCGTACGGGAGGCCGGAAATGAGCAGTTCTTC.

CDR3 loop: CASSMDGTLLNTEAFF. The CDR3 nucleotides are TGTGCCAGTAGTATGGACGGGACACTACTGAACACTGAAGCTTTCTTT. This chain connects TRBV19 to TRBJ1-1, with D maybe TRBD1 (6 bases). Germline V lookup: CDR1 LNHDA, CDR2 SQIVND (reference sequence). V was shortened by 3 bases and J by 0 bases, with 14 bases between the two germline ends. The CDR3 is 16 amino acids.

J is TRBJ2-7 and V is TRBV28; perhaps TRBD2 as D (6 bases). V gave up 8 bases and J gave up 1 base, with 12 bases separating them. The CDR3 has 13 residues. CDR1 is MDHEN, CDR2 SYDVKM, per germline. This chain's CDR3 is CASSWGVSYEQYF. In DNA form, the CDR3 reads TGTGCCAGCTCCTGGGGGGTTTCCTACGAGCAGTACTTC.

CDR3: CASTPNRNTEAFF. The CDR3 DNA sequence: TGTGCCAGCACCCCAAACAGGAACACTGAAGCTTTCTTT. The chain carries TRBV11-2 and TRBJ1-1; D not resolved. CDR1 is SGHAT and CDR2 is FQNNGV in the germline V gene. The CDR3 has 13 residues. Between the trimmed V and J ends, which lost 7 bases and 1 base, there was a span of 10 bases.

The genes are TRBV28 and TRBJ1-2, with 10 bases aligning to TRBD1. Germline CDR1 and CDR2: MDHEN and SYDVKM. The CDR3 contains 13 residues. The trim removed 8 bases at V and 7 bases at J, leaving 7 bases unmatched. CDR3 region: CASGDRGRAGYTF. The CDR3 bases are TGTGCCAGCGGGGACAGGGGTAGGGCTGGCTACACCTTC.

This chain joins TRBV29-1 and TRBJ2-4, with 7 bases fitting TRBD1. The J segment lost 6 bases and the V segment lost 7 bases, leaving 9 bases of the junction unmatched. The CDR3 is 13 residues long. Germline CDR1 reads SQVTM; CDR2 reads ANQGSEA. CDR3 region: CSASGTASNIQYF. The CDR3 coding sequence is TGCAGCGCCTCCGGGACAGCGTCAAACATTCAGTACTTC.

The gene calls are TRBV29-1 and TRBJ2-5, with D maybe TRBD1 (6 bases). Germline V lookup: CDR1 SQVTM, CDR2 ANQGSEA. CDR3 length: 13 residues. Trimming removed 7 bases at V and 0 bases at J, with 12 bases between. CDR3 region: CSADGGDQETQYF. The DNA of the CDR3 is TGCAGCGCCGATGGGGGCGACCAAGAGACCCAGTACTTC.

The chain combines TRBV4-1 with TRBJ2-1; a possible D gene is TRBD2 (5 bases). V lost 4 bases and J lost 1, with 17 bases in between. This CDR3 has 17 residues. Germline V gives CDR1 MGHRA, CDR2 YSYEKL. The CDR3 DNA sequence: TGCGCCAGCAGCCTAAGATCCCTTAGCGTTTCCTACAATGAGCAGTTCTTC. Its translation: CASSLRSLSVSYNEQFF.

The chain links TRBV27 to TRBJ2-5; TRBD2 matches at 7 bases. The closer fit of TRBJ2-7 to the DNA end suggests the J call may be wrong. The CDR3 is 16 residues long. The germline gives CDR1 MNHEY, CDR2 SMNVEV (reference sequence). CDR3 bases: TGTGCCAGCAACTCCCTCGCGGCGGGAGAGACCTACGAGCAGTACTTC. The encoded protein is CASNSLAAGETYEQYF.

The chain has TRBV5-1 and TRBJ2-7; D uncertain. CDR3 size: 13 residues. The germline V gene encodes CDR1 SGHRS and CDR2 YFSETQ. Trimming removed 3 bases at V and 0 bases at J, with 7 bases between. The CDR3 is CASSSGNSYEQYF. Written as DNA, the CDR3 is TGCGCCAGCAGCTCAGGAAACTCCTACGAGCAGTACTTC.

This chain joins TRBV27 and TRBJ1-2; 7 nucleotides line up with TRBD1. Germline trimming cut 3 bases from V and 4 bases from J; bases unmatched to any gene: 5. Germline-derived CDR1 and CDR2 are MNHEY and SMNVEV (reference sequence). The CDR3 has 14 residues. The chain's CDR3 is CASSFTGDIYGYTF. The CDR3 DNA follows: TGTGCCAGCAGTTTCACAGGGGATATCTATGGCTACACCTTC.

This sequence joins TRBV7-2 and TRBJ2-3, with 11 bases lining up with TRBD2. After removal of 5 bases from V and 2 bases from J, the junction contained 15 bases not matched to a gene. The germline CDR1 and CDR2 sequences are SGHTA and FQGNSA. The CDR3 contains 19 residues. The CDR3, as DNA: TGTGCCAGCAGCCACCCTCACGCGGGGACTAGCGGCAACACAGATACGCAGTATTTT. Its translation is CASSHPHAGTSGNTDTQYF.

The chain carries TRBV5-1 and TRBJ2-3; 11 bases match TRBD2. After removal of 1 base from V and 0 bases from J, the junction contained 4 bases not matched to a gene. The CDR3 totals 17 residues. The germline CDR1 and CDR2 sequences are SGHRS and YFSETQ. The CDR3 DNA sequence: TGCGCCAGCAGCTTGTTCACTAGCGGGAGTAGCACAGATACGCAGTATTTT. Protein: CASSLFTSGSSTDTQYF.

The chain joins TRBV19 to TRBJ1-5; D ambiguous. The germline V gene has CDR1 LNHDA and CDR2 SQIVND (reference sequence). The CDR3 is 13 amino acids. Trimming left V 9 bases short and J 2 bases short, with 11 bases between. This chain's CDR3 is CASDWEGNQPQHF. The CDR3 DNA reads as TGTGCCAGCGACTGGGAAGGCAATCAGCCCCAGCATTTT.

The chain uses TRBV28 and TRBJ2-7; D is unresolved. This CDR3 has 13 residues. The germline V and J ends were trimmed by 7 bases and 3 bases, with 13 bases remaining between them. Germline V gene sequence: CDR1 MDHEN, CDR2 SYDVKM. The CDR3 sequence: CASTPTRYYEQYF. DNA for the CDR3: TGTGCCAGCACCCCTACGCGCTACTACGAGCAGTACTTC.

This clone has a handful of counts. This chain links TRBV10-1 with TRBJ2-7; 8 bases map to TRBD1. The CDR3 has 15 amino acids. With V trimmed by 4 bases and J by 2 bases, 7 bases remained unmatched. CDR1 is WNHNN, CDR2 SYGVQD, per germline (reference sequence). CDR3 in DNA: TGCGCCAGCAGTGGGTCCCAGACAGGGGCCTACGAGCAGTACTTC. This sequence encodes CASSGSQTGAYEQYF.

CDR3: CASSLAGSYNSPLHF. The CDR3 DNA sequence: TGTGCCAGCAGCTTAGCCGGCTCCTATAATTCACCCCTCCACTTT. The chain joins TRBV7-2 to TRBJ1-6, with D hard to call. The V end was cut by 0 bases, the J end by 0 bases, with 3 bases between. Germline CDR1 and CDR2: SGHTA and FQGNSA. This CDR3 spans 15 amino acids.

The chain recombines TRBV5-1 with TRBJ1-2; maybe TRBD1 (6 bases). This CDR3 is built from 14 residues. Germline V gene data show CDR1 as SGHRS and CDR2 as YFSETQ. Trimming cost V 2 bases and J 2 bases, with 10 bases left between them. CDR3 DNA: TGCGCCAGCAGCTTTCGCACAGGGAACTATGGCTACACCTTC. Amino acid sequence: CASSFRTGNYGYTF.

V usage is TRBV27 and J usage is TRBJ2-1; D may be TRBD1 (6 bases). CDR1 and CDR2 (germline): MNHEY, SMNVEV (reference sequence). V lost 1 base and J 10 bases, leaving 8 bases between the germline ends. The CDR3 contains 12 residues. This CDR3 reads CASSLWGREQFF. For the CDR3, the DNA is TGTGCCAGCAGTTTATGGGGGCGAGAGCAGTTCTTC.

The rearrangement links TRBV30 to TRBJ2-7, with D tentatively TRBD2 (5 bases). The CDR3 consists of 17 residues. V shed 0 bases and J shed 0 bases, with 18 bases lying between them. Germline V gives CDR1 GTSNPN, CDR2 SVGIG (reference sequence). The CDR3 spells CAWSVPVSGSRSYEQYF. For the CDR3, the DNA is TGTGCCTGGAGTGTACCGGTCTCGGGGTCCCGCTCCTACGAGCAGTACTTC.

This clone was seen once. The gene calls are TRBV6-1 and TRBJ1-4, with a weak D call TRBD1 (6 bases). From germline, CDR1 is MNHNS and CDR2 SASEGT. Trimming stripped 3 bases from V and 3 bases from J, with 11 bases between. The CDR3 spans 15 residues. The CDR3 loop reads CASSDQQGPNEKLFF. DNA for the CDR3: TGTGCCAGCAGTGATCAACAGGGTCCTAATGAAAAACTGTTTTTT.

The genes are TRBV11-2 and TRBJ1-2, with D perhaps matching TRBD1 (6 bases). CDR1 is SGHAT, CDR2 FQNNGV, per germline. V gave up 4 bases and J gave up 3 bases, with 15 bases separating them. This CDR3 comprises 15 residues. The CDR3 is CASSSTGMGYYGYTF. DNA for the CDR3: TGTGCCAGCAGCTCTACAGGGATGGGTTACTATGGCTACACCTTC.

The V gene is TRBV4-1, the J gene TRBJ2-5; D may match TRBD1 or TRBD2 (6 bases each). The CDR3 extends over 15 amino acids. Trimming removed 8 bases at V and 5 bases at J, with 21 bases between. Per the germline V gene, CDR1 is MGHRA and CDR2 is YSYEKL. This chain's CDR3 is CASRSYGGRGETQYF. CDR3 in DNA: TGCGCCAGCCGATCTTATGGGGGGCGAGGGGAGACCCAGTACTTC.

The chain employs TRBV29-1 and TRBJ2-1; D is uncertain. The germline gives CDR1 SQVTM, CDR2 ANQGSEA. V was shortened by 1 base and J by 4 bases, with 2 bases between the two germline ends. The CDR3 contains 11 residues. CDR3 sequence: CSVEGYNEQFF. CDR3 nucleotides: TGCAGCGTTGAAGGATACAATGAGCAGTTCTTC.

The J gene is TRBJ2-5, the V gene TRBV4-2, with 10 bases matching TRBD1. The V segment lost 0 bases and the J segment 5 bases; nucleotides outside the gene matches: 9. Germline loops: CDR1 LGHNA, CDR2 YNFKEQ. There are 17 residues in the CDR3. CDR3 DNA sequence: TGTGCCAGCAGCCAAGAGTTAGGGACAGGGGACGGGGAGACCCAGTACTTC. Its translation is CASSQELGTGDGETQYF.